This TCR beta chain was recorded in a study of gammadelta T cells during hepatitis C antiviral therapy. Treatment here: sofosbuvir plus ledipasvir, interferon-free. PCR of 25-30 cycles generated the TRG and TRD CDR3 amplicons. mRNA from sorted cells was used for cDNA synthesis. TCRdb re-derived calls from the reads in MiXCR, one entry per CDR3 protein. The sample holds 1 distinct CDR3 sequence. This sample comprised Vgamma9-negative gamma-delta T cells from peripheral blood, obtained at week 12 follow-up after direct-acting antiviral therapy. The receptors were gathered from an adult with chronic hepatitis C.

Of note for this clonotype: The limits of the CDR3 on the DNA are not certain, so only TCRdb's listed CDR3 is given. This beta chain is a stray sequence in a library constructed for delta chains; its clone size is not meaningful. V and J are TRBV7-2 and TRBJ2-1; TRBD2, the table's D call, was not compared with the DNA. The CDR3 spans 21 amino acids, including both terminal residues. Germline V gene data show CDR1 as SGHTA and CDR2 as FQGNSA. This CDR3 reads CASSFYICSASGSDFLGEQFF.